This T cell receptor (beta chain) was captured in a study of monozygotic twins with inflammatory bowel disease. Findings and caveats of the study: Limited power may explain why concordant and discordant twins showed no difference in repertoire similarity.

CDR1 is SGHAT, CDR2 FQNNGV, per germline. The CDR3 totals 17 residues. No DNA is given; TCRdb re-called the 5' RACE reads and lists each CDR3 protein once. The sample totals 200,000 to 250,000 distinct CDR3 sequences. A note on this clonotype: The antigen remains unidentified.

Blood was drawn once per donor, and each sample measured roughly 2.5 ml. The rearrangement joins TRBV11-2 to TRBJ2-3; TCRdb's D gene call, TRBD1, goes unchecked for lack of DNA. Sequenced input: blood. This clonotype originated in a human donor with ulcerative colitis or Crohn's disease, or a healthy co-twin of an affected twin (not recorded which). The CDR3 sequence: CASSSGRGGRNTDTQYF.